The rows below give T cell receptor beta chains drawn from one sample of a study of T cells after yellow fever vaccination. Using its own MiXCR run on the 5' RACE reads, TCRdb lists one record per CDR3 protein. Of under 300,000 distinct CDR3 sequences in the sample, roughly 6.2% are singletons; the top ten hold approximately 1%. The starting material was CD4+ T cells sorted from PBMCs, obtained on the day of the yellow fever booster vaccination. The receptors were sampled from a man under 40 who received the YFV17D yellow fever vaccine. Both conserved end residues are part of each CDR3. A D gene is named only where the DNA matches it firmly. The size entry is marked missing in some rows and otherwise reads once, few, many or a size class.

>TRBJ1-6|-|TRBV30|-
TGTGCCTGGAGTCCCCCCCGAGCAGGCGGGAGATCACCCCTCCACTTT
CAWSPPRAGGRSPLHF
>TRBJ2-2|many|TRBV6-1|TRBD1
TGTGCCAGCATAGGACAGGGGGCTACCGGGGAGCTGTTTTTT
CASIGQGATGELFF
>TRBJ1-6|-|TRBV3-1|TRBD1
TGTGCCAGCAGCCAAGGGGACAGGGGGAATTCACCCCTCCACTTT
CASSQGDRGNSPLHF
>TRBJ2-7|many|TRBV2|-
TGTGCCAGCAGCGCCAGGGTAGGGGAGCAGTACTTC
CASSARVGEQYF
>TRBJ2-1|-|TRBV20-1|TRBD2
TGCAGTGCTAGTATCAGCGGGAGCTTGAATGAGCAGTTCTTC
CSASISGSLNEQFF
>TRBJ2-1|many|TRBV11-2|-
TGTGCCAGCAGCGAGTTCTCCCCCGGGTGGAAATCCTACAATGAGCAGTTCTTC
CASSEFSPGWKSYNEQFF
>TRBJ2-1|many|TRBV5-5|TRBD2
TGTGCCAGCAGCCTGCCGGATGGGAGGGGCTTCTACAATGAGCAGTTCTTC
CASSLPDGRGFYNEQFF
>TRBJ2-1|many|TRBV14|TRBD2
TGTGCCAGCAGCCAAGTTAGCGGGTCATCCAATGAGCAGTTCTTC
CASSQVSGSSNEQFF
>TRBJ2-3|-|TRBV5-1|-
TGCGCCAGCAGCTTGGGAGACGAAAGCACAGATACGCAGTATTTT
CASSLGDESTDTQYF
>TRBJ2-5|-|TRBV7-2|-
TGTGCCAGCAGCAGACGGTTAAGACTCAATACCCAGTACTTC
CASSRRLRLNTQYF
>TRBJ2-7|many|TRBV27|-
TGTGCCAGCAGTCCCGATAGGGACGGCTCCTACGAGCAGTACTTC
CASSPDRDGSYEQYF
>TRBJ2-2|-|TRBV30|TRBD2
TGTGCCTGGATACGGGGGGAAAGAATCGGGGAGCTGTTTTTT
CAWIRGERIGELFF
>TRBJ2-5|many|TRBV20-1|TRBD2
TGCAGTGCTACCGGGACTAGCGGGAGGGAACAAGAGACCCAGTACTTC
CSATGTSGREQETQYF
>TRBJ2-7|-|TRBV5-5|-
TGTGCCAGCAGCCCCGGGATCCTCTACGAGCAGTACTTC
CASSPGILYEQYF
>TRBJ2-3|-|TRBV10-3|-
TGTGCCATCAGTGAGATGACTCCTTACACAGATACGCAGTATTTT
CAISEMTPYTDTQYF
>TRBJ2-1|many|TRBV5-1|TRBD1
TGCGCCAGCAGACAGACAGGGGGAGATTCCAATGAGCAGTTCTTC
CASRQTGGDSNEQFF
>TRBJ2-7|-|TRBV5-1|-
TGCGCCAGCAGTGCGGGGTTGAGCTCCTACGAGCAGTACTTC
CASSAGLSSYEQYF
>TRBJ2-7|few|TRBV28|-
TGTGCCAGCAGTAGCGCGGGGAACGAGCAGTACTTC
CASSSAGNEQYF
>TRBJ2-7|few|TRBV3-1|-
TGTGCCAGCAGCCAAGAGAAGGGTGTCGACGAGCAGTACTTC
CASSQEKGVDEQYF
>TRBJ2-2|many|TRBV6-1|-
TGTGCCAGCGCTCTGGAGGGAAACACCGGGGAGCTGTTTTTT
CASALEGNTGELFF
>TRBJ2-7|many|TRBV5-1|TRBD2
TGCGCCAGCAGCTTAAAGGCGGGAGGATACGAGCAGTACTTC
CASSLKAGGYEQYF
>TRBJ2-3|many|TRBV7-2|-
TGTGCCAGCAGCTTAGCACCACTAGCTGATACGCAGTATTTT
CASSLAPLADTQYF
>TRBJ2-1|many|TRBV12-3/TRBV12-4|-
TGTGCCAGCAGAACAAGCGGAAATGAGCAGTTCTTC
CASRTSGNEQFF
>TRBJ2-7|-|TRBV20-1|TRBD2
TGCTGTGCTAGCTTTAATCCTCCGGGACTAGCGGTCTACGAGCAGTACTTC
CCASFNPPGLAVYEQYF
>TRBJ2-7|few|TRBV29-1|TRBD1
TGCAGCGGCGTTCTGGCAGGGGGTACCTACGAGCAGTACTTC
CSGVLAGGTYEQYF
>TRBJ2-1|few|TRBV3-1|TRBD2
TGTGCCAGCAGCCAAGGGCTAGCGGATTACAATGAGCAGTTCTTC
CASSQGLADYNEQFF
>TRBJ2-4|-|TRBV6-5|-
TGTGCCAGCAGGTACTCAGGAGCAGGGACCAAAAACATTCAGTACTTC
CASRYSGAGTKNIQYF
>TRBJ2-6|few|TRBV21-1|-
TGTGCCAGCACCGGGGCCCTCCGAAAGATTGGGGCCAACGTCCTGACTTTC
CASTGALRKIGANVLTF
>TRBJ2-2|-|TRBV20-1|-
TGCAGTGCTAGAGGACTAGCCGGGGAGCTGTTTTTT
CSARGLAGELFF
>TRBJ2-7|many|TRBV6-1|-
TGTGCCAGCAGTCTTAGAGTACCGGGGGCCGGGTACGAGCAGTACTTC
CASSLRVPGAGYEQYF
>TRBJ2-1|few|TRBV6-2/TRBV6-3|TRBD2
TGTGCCAGCAGTTTCCCGTTGGACATCTACGGACTAGCGGAAAACAATGAGCAGTTCTTC
CASSFPLDIYGLAENNEQFF
>TRBJ2-2|few|TRBV19|-
TGTGCCAGTAGTATGGTCAGGGTTATTACCGGGGAGCTGTTTTTT
CASSMVRVITGELFF
>TRBJ2-1|-|TRBV19|TRBD2
TGTGCCAGTAGTAGCCGGACTAGCGGGAGGGGTTCCTACAATGAGCAGTTCTTC
CASSSRTSGRGSYNEQFF
>TRBJ1-5|many|TRBV20-1|TRBD1
TGCAGTGCTCGACAGGGAGGCGGCAATCAGCCCCAGCATTTT
CSARQGGGNQPQHF
>TRBJ1-1|many|TRBV5-1|-
TGCGCCAGCACCATTATCAGAGATAGAAGCAGGGAGACTGAAGCTTTCTTT
CASTIIRDRSRETEAFF
>TRBJ2-1|few|TRBV19|-
TGTGCCAGTAGTAAGGGTGAGCAGTTCTTC
CASSKGEQFF
>TRBJ2-7|-|TRBV7-9|-
TGTGCCAGCAGCGGGCGGACAGCCTACGAGCAGTACTTC
CASSGRTAYEQYF
>TRBJ2-1|-|TRBV11-3|TRBD2
TGTGCCAGCAGCACGGGACTAGCGGGAGTAGCCTACAATGAGCAGTTCTTC
CASSTGLAGVAYNEQFF
>TRBJ1-1|many|TRBV20-1|-
TGCAGTGCAGAACGTCGAGTGGGGCCAACTGAAGCTTTCTTT
CSAERRVGPTEAFF
>TRBJ1-5|-|TRBV7-9|-
TGTGCCAGCAGCTTAGGTCCTTTGGGCCAGCATTTT
CASSLGPLGQHF
>TRBJ2-1|many|TRBV14|TRBD1
TGTGCCAGCAGCCAAGATACCAGGGGGAACGATGAGCAGTTCTTC
CASSQDTRGNDEQFF
>TRBJ2-1|many|TRBV27|-
TGTGCCAGCAGTTTGTGGGGGACTCCTACCTACAATGAGCAGTTCTTC
CASSLWGTPTYNEQFF
>TRBJ2-1|few|TRBV6-2/TRBV6-3|TRBD1
TGTGCCAGCCGGTATTTTAAAACCGGGACAGGGGACAATGAGCAGTTCTTC
CASRYFKTGTGDNEQFF
>TRBJ1-4|many|TRBV5-1|TRBD1
TGCGCCAGCAGCCTATCGGGGACAGGGGATGAAAAACTGTTTTTT
CASSLSGTGDEKLFF